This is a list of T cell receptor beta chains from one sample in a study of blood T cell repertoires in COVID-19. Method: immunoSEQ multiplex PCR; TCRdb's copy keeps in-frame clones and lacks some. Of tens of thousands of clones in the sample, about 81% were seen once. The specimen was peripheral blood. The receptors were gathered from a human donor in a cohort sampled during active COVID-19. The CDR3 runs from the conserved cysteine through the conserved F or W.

CATSDFANEGEQFF | TRBJ2-1 | TRBV24-1
CASSLIAGAPDTQYF | TRBJ2-3 | TRBV7-3
CASSLYSGTGSYEQYF | TRBJ2-7 | TRBV7-9
CAISHGGRGMWYEQYF | TRBJ2-7 | TRBV10-3
CASSKNDIGYGYTF | TRBJ1-2 | TRBV6-5
CASPILAKNIQYF | TRBJ2-4 | TRBV19
CASSGTDSTYEQYF | TRBJ2-7 | TRBV25-1
CASSYSRHSGRGNEQFF | TRBJ2-1 | TRBV6-2/TRBV6-3
CASSSLMGQETQYF | TRBJ2-5 | TRBV6-5
CASSFLLATDEQYF | TRBJ2-7 | TRBV5-6
CASSLTEEWSTDTQYF | TRBJ2-3 | TRBV7-9
CASSEANRRLFF | TRBJ2-2 | TRBV2
CASSLGVKGIEEQYF | TRBJ2-7 | TRBV5-4
CASSRGLYEQYF | TRBJ2-7 | TRBV18
CASSLTTGTYGHEQFF | TRBJ2-1 | TRBV28
CAWSSGDRVNTEAFF | TRBJ1-1 | TRBV30
CASSPRGQGLYNEQFF | TRBJ2-1 | TRBV3-1/TRBV3-2
CASSQEGRGTYEQYF | TRBJ2-7 | TRBV4-1
CSVSRGMINEQFF | TRBJ2-1 | TRBV29-1
CASSVGTNSYEQYF | TRBJ2-7 | TRBV9
CASSLSRGENAEAFF | TRBJ1-1 | TRBV7-9
CASSIVGVNTEAFF | TRBJ1-1 | TRBV19
CASSPGHLQPQHF | TRBJ1-5 | TRBV19
CASSLGQTTYNEQFF | TRBJ2-1 | TRBV4-2
CASSFTQGLGMNTEAFF | TRBJ1-1 | TRBV6-2/TRBV6-3
CASSLEFPGDTEAFF | TRBJ1-1 | TRBV5-4
CASSFPPSGEQFF | TRBJ2-1 | TRBV27
CAIGDVNTEAFF | TRBJ1-1 | TRBV10-3
CASSVAVGDRDGYTF | TRBJ1-2 | TRBV9
CASSLSGGWDQPQHF | TRBJ1-5 | TRBV27
CASSSSTAYSNQPQHF | TRBJ1-5 | TRBV7-9
CASSGIALTTDTQYF | TRBJ2-3 | TRBV9
CASSQGNYGYTF | TRBJ1-2 | TRBV5-1
CASSFGGSDEQYF | TRBJ2-7 | TRBV27
CASTPHGNTGELFF | TRBJ2-2 | TRBV6-2/TRBV6-3
CASSPRTGGINSPLHF | TRBJ1-6 | TRBV4-3
CASSPGTPVGTQYF | TRBJ2-5 | TRBV5-1
CASSYRGATEAFF | TRBJ1-1 | TRBV12-3/TRBV12-4
CASSYSVGQYF | TRBJ2-7 | TRBV6-2/TRBV6-3
CASAAGPNYGYTF | TRBJ1-2 | TRBV5-6
CASSPSGLPISEQFF | TRBJ2-1 | TRBV7-9
CAWSVGPQGASEQYF | TRBJ2-7 | TRBV30
CASSPAGTVTYNEQFF | TRBJ2-1 | TRBV5-8
CASSPGAVSYEQYF | TRBJ2-7 | TRBV7-6
CASSYDRNTEAFF | TRBJ1-1 | TRBV6-6
CASSYSERGGTDTQYF | TRBJ2-3 | TRBV6-5
CASSLYKGAGETQYF | TRBJ2-5 | TRBV7-9
CASSIRGGANTGELFF | TRBJ2-2 | TRBV27
CWSKDRGETQYF | TRBJ2-5 | TRBV21-1
CASSSPGTGDSGANVLTF | TRBJ2-6 | TRBV7-2
CASSHRQTSNQPQHF | TRBJ1-5 | TRBV18
CAWSVAPSSGGTDTQYF | TRBJ2-3 | TRBV30
CAWSVGVRAFF | TRBJ1-1 | TRBV30
CASSLVGAAPADTQYF | TRBJ2-3 | TRBV7-2
CASSWTGDPKNIQYF | TRBJ2-4 | TRBV4-3
CASRDWDTDTQYF | TRBJ2-3 | TRBV6-5
CARLMGSGRRADTQYF | TRBJ2-3 | TRBV2